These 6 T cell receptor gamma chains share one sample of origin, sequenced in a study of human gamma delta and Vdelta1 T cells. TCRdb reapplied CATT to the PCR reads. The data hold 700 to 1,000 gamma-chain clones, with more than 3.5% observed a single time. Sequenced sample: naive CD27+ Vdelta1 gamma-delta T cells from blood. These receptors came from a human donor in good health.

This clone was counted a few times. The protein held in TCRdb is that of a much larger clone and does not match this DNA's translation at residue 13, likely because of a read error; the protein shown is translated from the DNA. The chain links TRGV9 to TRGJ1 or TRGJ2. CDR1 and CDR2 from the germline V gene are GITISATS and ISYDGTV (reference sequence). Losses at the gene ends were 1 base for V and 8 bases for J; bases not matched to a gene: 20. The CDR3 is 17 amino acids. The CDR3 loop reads CALWEVDTQEFSDKKLF. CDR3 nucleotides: TGTGCCTTGTGGGAGGTCGATACACAAGAGTTTTCTGATAAGAAACTCTTT.

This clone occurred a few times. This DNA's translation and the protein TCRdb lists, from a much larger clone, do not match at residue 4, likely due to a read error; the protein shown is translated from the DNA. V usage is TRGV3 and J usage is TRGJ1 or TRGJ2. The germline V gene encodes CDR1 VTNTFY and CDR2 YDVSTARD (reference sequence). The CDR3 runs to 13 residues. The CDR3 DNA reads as TGTGCCACCCGGGACAGGCATCATTATAAGAAACTCTTT. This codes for CATRDRHHYKKLF.

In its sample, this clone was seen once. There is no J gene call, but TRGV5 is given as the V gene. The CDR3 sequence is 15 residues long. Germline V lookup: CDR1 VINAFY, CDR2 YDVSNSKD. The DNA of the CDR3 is TGTGCCACCTGGGACAGGCTGTGGTCGGGCTATAAGAAACTATTT. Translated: CATWDRLWSGYKKLF.

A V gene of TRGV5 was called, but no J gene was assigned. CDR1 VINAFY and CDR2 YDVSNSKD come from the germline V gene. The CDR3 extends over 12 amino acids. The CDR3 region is CATWDRRFPKLF. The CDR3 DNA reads TGTGCCACCTGGGACAGGCGGTTTCCAAAACTCTTT.

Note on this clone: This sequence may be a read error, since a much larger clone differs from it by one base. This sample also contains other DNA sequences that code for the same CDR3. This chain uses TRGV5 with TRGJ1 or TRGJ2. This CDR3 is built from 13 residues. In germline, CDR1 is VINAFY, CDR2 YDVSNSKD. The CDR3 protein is CATWDSPYYKKLF. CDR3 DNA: TGTGCCACCTGGGACAGCCCATATTATAAGAAACTATTT.

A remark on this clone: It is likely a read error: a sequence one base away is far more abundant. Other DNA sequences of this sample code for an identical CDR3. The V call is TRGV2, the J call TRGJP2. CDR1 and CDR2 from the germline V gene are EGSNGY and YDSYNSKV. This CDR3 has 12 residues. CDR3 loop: CATWRSDWIKTF. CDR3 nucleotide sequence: TGTGCCACCTGGAGAAGTGATTGGATTAAGACGTTT.